A single TCR beta chain is shown here with its context. The clone's antigen remains unknown. Per-nucleotide qualities are absent, and no much larger clonotype sits a single base away. The sample belongs to a study of OX40 agonist ivuxolimab in advanced cancers. Context from the whole study: Ivuxolimab was a fully human IgG2 agonistic monoclonal antibody targeting the costimulatory receptor OX40 (CD134). Intravenous ivuxolimab was administered to patients every 2 weeks at six dose levels: 0.01, 0.1, 0.3, 1.5, 3 and 10 mg/kg. Of the approximately 50 dose-escalation patients, hepatocellular carcinoma was present in around 20, melanoma in roughly 15, renal cell carcinoma in 9 and head and neck cancer in 9. The dose-escalation cohort was over 70% male with a mean age of about 60 years, ranging from roughly 23 to 90. Patients were allowed to have had prior anti-PD-1, anti-PD-L1 or anti-CTLA-4 therapy, and approximately 40% of the dose-escalation patients had been treated with checkpoint inhibitors. Partial responses occurred in three dose-escalation patients: two with cutaneous melanoma and one with hepatocellular carcinoma. Peripheral TCRbeta sequencing was intended to test whether TCR sequence diversity was altered and clonal T-cell expansion was caused by ivuxolimab. The paper describes the monotherapy dose-escalation part (N = 52 patients) of the phase I trial of ivuxolimab.

The CDR3 numbers 15 residues from cysteine through phenylalanine. This entry keeps only the CDR3 DNA: 45 bases, framed from base 1. The junction carries 16 bases between V and J, which are trimmed by 5 bases and 5 bases respectively. As encoded in the germline V gene, CDR1 is SGHTA while CDR2 is FQGNSA. For sequencing of the TCRbeta CDR3 region, genomic DNA was extracted from the sorted cells. The immunoSEQ Assay was used to sequence the TCRbeta CDR3 regions. TCRdb stores this immuneACCESS table with in-frame sequences only. Part of the clones is absent; in the studies checked, under half of the shortfall reflects unresolved V genes, and no reason is known for the rest. In all, the sample holds about 64,000 clones, and over 65% of those were seen once. The ten largest make up approximately 2.4% of the sample. Patients with autoimmune disease history or receiving systemic immunosuppression were excluded from the trial. Peripheral blood for TCR sequencing was collected from all dose cohorts at baseline, on cycle 4 day 1, and on cycle 7 day 1. The samples were taken from a phase I, first-in-human, multicenter, open-label dose-escalation trial of ivuxolimab. The trial enrolled adults with locally advanced or metastatic head and neck squamous cell, hepatocellular, melanoma or renal cell carcinoma. CD4+ and CD8+ T cells were sorted separately from peripheral blood before TCR sequencing.

Overall study results and their limits: After ivuxolimab, CD8+ T cells had more expanded clones than CD4+ T cells on average. In the 0.1-3.0 mg/kg groups, partial responders had among the lowest normalized peripheral clonal expansion, particularly in CD8+ T cells. Low levels of normalized T-cell clonal expansion were also shown by some nonresponding patients. The antigen specificity of the clonally expanded peripheral T cells was not determined. At doses from 0.1 to 3.0 mg/kg, clonal expansion was seen in both CD4+ and CD8+ blood T cells between baseline and week 6.

This sequence originates from an adult with an advanced solid tumor such as melanoma, head and neck, liver or kidney cancer. The sequenced sample was CD4+ or CD8+ T cells sorted from blood, obtained in a trial of the OX40 agonist ivuxolimab. The sequence links TRBV7-2 to TRBJ2-1; TRBD2 might be the D gene, on 6 matching bases. Read as DNA, the sequence is TGTGCCAGCAGCGCCTGGGAGCGGGCCGACAATGAGCAGTTCTTC. This translates into CASSAWERADNEQFF.